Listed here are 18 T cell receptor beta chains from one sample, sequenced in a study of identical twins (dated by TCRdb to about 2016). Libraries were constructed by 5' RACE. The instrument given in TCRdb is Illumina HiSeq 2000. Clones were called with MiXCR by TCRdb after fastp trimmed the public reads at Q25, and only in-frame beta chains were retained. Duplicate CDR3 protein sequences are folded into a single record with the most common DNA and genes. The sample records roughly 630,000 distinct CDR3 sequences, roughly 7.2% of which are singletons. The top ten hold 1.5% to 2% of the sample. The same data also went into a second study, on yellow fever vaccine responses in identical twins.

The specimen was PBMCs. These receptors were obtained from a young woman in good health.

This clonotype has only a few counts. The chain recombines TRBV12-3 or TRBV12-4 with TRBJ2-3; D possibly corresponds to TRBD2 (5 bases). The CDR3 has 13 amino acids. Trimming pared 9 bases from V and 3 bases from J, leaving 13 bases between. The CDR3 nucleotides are TGTGCCAGAGTCGGAGGAACAACAGATACGCAGTATTTT. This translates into CARVGGTTDTQYF.

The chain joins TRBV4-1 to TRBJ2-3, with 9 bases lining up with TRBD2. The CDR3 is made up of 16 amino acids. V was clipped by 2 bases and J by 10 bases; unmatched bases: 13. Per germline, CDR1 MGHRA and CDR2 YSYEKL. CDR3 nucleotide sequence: TGCGCCAGCAGCCAACTTAGCGGGAGCCCGGGCCATGCGCAGTATTTT. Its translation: CASSQLSGSPGHAQYF.

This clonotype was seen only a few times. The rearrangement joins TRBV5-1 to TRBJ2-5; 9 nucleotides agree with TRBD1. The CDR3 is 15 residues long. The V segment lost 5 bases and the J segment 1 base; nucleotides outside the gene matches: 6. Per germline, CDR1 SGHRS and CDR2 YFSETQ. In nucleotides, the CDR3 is TGCGCCAGCAGTAGGGGGGACAGGGCCCAAGAGACCCAGTACTTC. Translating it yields CASSRGDRAQETQYF.

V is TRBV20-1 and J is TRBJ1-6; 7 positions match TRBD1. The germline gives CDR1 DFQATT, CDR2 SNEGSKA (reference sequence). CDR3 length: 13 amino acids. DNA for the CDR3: TGCAGCCCGGGACAGAGGATTGGGACACCCCTCCACTTT. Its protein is CSPGQRIGTPLHF.

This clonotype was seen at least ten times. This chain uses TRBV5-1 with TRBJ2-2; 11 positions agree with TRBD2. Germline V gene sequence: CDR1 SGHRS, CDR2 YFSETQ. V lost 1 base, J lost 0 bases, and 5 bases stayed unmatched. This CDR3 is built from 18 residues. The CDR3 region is CASSLPKTSGTNTGELFF. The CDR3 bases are TGCGCCAGCAGCTTGCCAAAGACTAGCGGGACGAACACCGGGGAGCTGTTTTTT. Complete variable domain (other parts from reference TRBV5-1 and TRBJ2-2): KAGVTQTPRYLIKTRGQQVTLSCSPISGHRSVSWYQQTPGQGLQFLFEYFSETQRNKGNFPGRFSGRQFSNSRSEMNVSTLELGDSALYLCASSLPKTSGTNTGELFFGEGSRLTVL.

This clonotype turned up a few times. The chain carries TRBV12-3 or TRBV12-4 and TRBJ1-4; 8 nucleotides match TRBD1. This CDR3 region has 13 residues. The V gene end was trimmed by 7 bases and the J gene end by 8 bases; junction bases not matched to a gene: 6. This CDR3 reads CASTRTGLEKLFF. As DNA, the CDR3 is TGTGCCAGCACCCGGACAGGGTTGGAAAAACTGTTTTTT.

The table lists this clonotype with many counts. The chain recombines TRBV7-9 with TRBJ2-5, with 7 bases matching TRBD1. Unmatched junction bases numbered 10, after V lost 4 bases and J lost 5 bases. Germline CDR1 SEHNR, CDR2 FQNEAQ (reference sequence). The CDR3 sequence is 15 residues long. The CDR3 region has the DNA TGTGCCAGCAGCTATGGGACAGTGGGGAAGGAGACCCAGTACTTC. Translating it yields CASSYGTVGKETQYF.

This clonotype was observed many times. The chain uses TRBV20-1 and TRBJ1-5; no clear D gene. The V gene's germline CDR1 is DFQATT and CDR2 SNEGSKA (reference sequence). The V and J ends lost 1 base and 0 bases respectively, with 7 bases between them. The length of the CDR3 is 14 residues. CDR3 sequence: CSARVGNSNQPQHF. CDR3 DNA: TGCAGTGCTAGAGTAGGAAATAGCAATCAGCCCCAGCATTTT.

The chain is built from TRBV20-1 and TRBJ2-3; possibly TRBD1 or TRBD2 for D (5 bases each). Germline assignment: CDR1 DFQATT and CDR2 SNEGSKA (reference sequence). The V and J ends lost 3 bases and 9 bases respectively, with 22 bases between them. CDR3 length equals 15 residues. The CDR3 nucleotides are TGCAGTGCTAGCGCCCGGGGCGGCACCCCGGGGACGCAGTATTTT. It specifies CSASARGGTPGTQYF.

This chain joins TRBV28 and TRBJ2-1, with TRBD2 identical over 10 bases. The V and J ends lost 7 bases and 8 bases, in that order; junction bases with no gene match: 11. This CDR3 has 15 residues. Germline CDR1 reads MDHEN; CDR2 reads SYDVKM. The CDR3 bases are TGTGCCAGCATTCCCCTCACTAGCGGGAACCATGAGCAGTTCTTC. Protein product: CASIPLTSGNHEQFF.

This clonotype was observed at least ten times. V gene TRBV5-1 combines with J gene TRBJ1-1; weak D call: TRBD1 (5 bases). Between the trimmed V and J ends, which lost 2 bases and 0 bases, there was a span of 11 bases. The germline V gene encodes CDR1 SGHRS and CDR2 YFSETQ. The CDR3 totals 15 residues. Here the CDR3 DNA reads TGCGCCAGCAGCTTAAAGGGACTCATGAACACTGAAGCTTTCTTT. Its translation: CASSLKGLMNTEAFF.

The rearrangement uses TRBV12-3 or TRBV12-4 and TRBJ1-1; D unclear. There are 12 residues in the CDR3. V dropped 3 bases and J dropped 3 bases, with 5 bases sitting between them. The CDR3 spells CASSFLDTEAFF. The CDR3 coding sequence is TGTGCCAGCAGTTTCCTTGACACTGAAGCTTTCTTT.

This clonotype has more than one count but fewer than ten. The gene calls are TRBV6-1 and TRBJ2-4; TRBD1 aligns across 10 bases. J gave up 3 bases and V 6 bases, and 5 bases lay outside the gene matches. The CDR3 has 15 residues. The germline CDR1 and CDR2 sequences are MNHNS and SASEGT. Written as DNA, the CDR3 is TGTGCCAGCAGACCCGGACAGGGGGGCAAAAACATTCAGTACTTC. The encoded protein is CASRPGQGGKNIQYF.

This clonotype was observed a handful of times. This chain's CDR3 is CASSPRQPGLASTDTQYF. The CDR3 DNA reads TGCGCCAGCAGCCCCAGACAGCCGGGACTAGCTAGCACAGATACGCAGTATTTT. The rearrangement links TRBV5-1 to TRBJ2-3, with TRBD2 identical over 9 bases. V lost 4 bases, J lost 0 bases, and 12 bases stayed unmatched. Germline CDR1 reads SGHRS; CDR2 reads YFSETQ. This CDR3 contains 18 residues.

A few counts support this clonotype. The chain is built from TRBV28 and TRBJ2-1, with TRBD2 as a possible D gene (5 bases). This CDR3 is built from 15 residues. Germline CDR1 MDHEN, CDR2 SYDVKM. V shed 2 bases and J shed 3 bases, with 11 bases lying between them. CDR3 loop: CASSLGGVYYNEQFF. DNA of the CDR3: TGTGCCAGCAGTTTAGGAGGTGTTTACTACAATGAGCAGTTCTTC.

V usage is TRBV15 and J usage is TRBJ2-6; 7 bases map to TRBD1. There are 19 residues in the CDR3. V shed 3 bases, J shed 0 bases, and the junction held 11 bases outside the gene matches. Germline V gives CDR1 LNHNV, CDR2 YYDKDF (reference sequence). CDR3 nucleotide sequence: TGTGCCACCAGCAGGCCCTCGACAGGGACAAGCTCTGGGGCCAACGTCCTGACTTTC. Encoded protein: CATSRPSTGTSSGANVLTF.

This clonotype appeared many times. The CDR3 DNA is TGTGCCAGCAGCCCCGAAAGAGCCAATGAGCAGTTCTTC. Residues: CASSPERANEQFF. V gene TRBV12-3 or TRBV12-4 combines with J gene TRBJ2-1; unclear D gene. V dropped 6 bases and J dropped 6 bases, with 12 bases sitting between them. The CDR3 consists of 13 residues.

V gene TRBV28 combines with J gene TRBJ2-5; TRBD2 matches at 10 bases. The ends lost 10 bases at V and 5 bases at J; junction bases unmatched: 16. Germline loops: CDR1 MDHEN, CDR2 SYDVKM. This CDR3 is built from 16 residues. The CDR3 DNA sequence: TGTGCCATCAGGACTAGCGGTCTAGAGGGGAGGGAGACCCAGTACTTC. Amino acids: CAIRTSGLEGRETQYF.